This T cell receptor (beta chain) was recovered during a study of blood T cell repertoires in COVID-19. On the study more broadly: The samples span acute and convalescent COVID-19 from the United States, Italy and Spain. PBMCs, B-cell-depleted T cells, or T cells were the source of the cDNA or gDNA that made up the material.

In the authors' workflow: For nucleated cells, counts were estimated from reference gene primer amplification. Measured with immunoSEQ multiplex PCR; TCRdb has only the in-frame clones, and not every one. V and J calls and clone size come straight from that table; D and trimming were deduced from the DNA. The repertoire holds 75,000 to 95,000 clones, with 85% as singletons. The germline V gene encodes CDR1 SGDLS and CDR2 YYNGEE. V was shortened by 0 bases and J by 6 bases, with 15 bases between the two germline ends. The CDR3 runs to 16 residues. This sequence was found in a man aged 45-65 years with acute or convalescent COVID-19. This rearrangement joins TRBV9 to TRBJ2-2; D gene uncertain. The sequencing input was peripheral blood. The CDR3 protein is CASSVVARTLAGELFF. In nucleotides, the CDR3 is TGTGCCAGCAGCGTAGTAGCTAGAACTTTGGCCGGGGAGCTGTTTTTT.